This T cell receptor beta chain was sequenced in a study of blood T cell repertoires in COVID-19. Trimming pared 8 bases from V and 1 base from J, leaving 17 bases between. This CDR3 comprises 16 residues. From germline, CDR1 is KGHDR and CDR2 SFDVKD. As originally analysed: Reference gene primer amplification yielded estimated nucleated cell counts. Some clones are missing from TCRdb's copy, which holds only in-frame ones; the method was immunoSEQ multiplex PCR. V, J and clone size reflect that table, while D and trimming were determined from the DNA. The sample consists of over 600,000 clones, about 90% of them appearing once.

Source material: peripheral blood. This clonotype was obtained from a woman aged 18-30 years with acute or convalescent COVID-19. The rearrangement links TRBV24-1 to TRBJ1-3; D perhaps matches TRBD1 (5 bases). CDR3 sequence: CATNVCAQGSGNTIYF. The CDR3 nucleotides read TGTGCCACCAACGTGTGCGCGCAGGGTTCTGGAAACACCATATATTTT.